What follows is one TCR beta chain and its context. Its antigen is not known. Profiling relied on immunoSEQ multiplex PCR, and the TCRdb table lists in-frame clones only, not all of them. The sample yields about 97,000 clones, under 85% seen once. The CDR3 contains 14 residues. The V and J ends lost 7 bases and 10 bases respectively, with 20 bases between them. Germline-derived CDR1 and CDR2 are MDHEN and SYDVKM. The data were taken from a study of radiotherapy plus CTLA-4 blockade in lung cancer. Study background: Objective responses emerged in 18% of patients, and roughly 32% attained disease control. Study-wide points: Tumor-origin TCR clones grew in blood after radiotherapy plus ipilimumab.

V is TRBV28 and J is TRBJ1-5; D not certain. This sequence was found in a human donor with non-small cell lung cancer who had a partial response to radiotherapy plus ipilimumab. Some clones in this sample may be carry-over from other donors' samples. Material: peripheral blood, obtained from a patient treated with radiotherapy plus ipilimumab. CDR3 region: CASNRVRDGRPQHF. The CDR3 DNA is TGTGCCAGCAACCGGGTGAGGGATGGACGACCCCAGCATTTT.